This TCR beta chain emerged from a study of cytomegalovirus exposure and HLA in healthy donors. V lost 7 bases and J lost 7, with 16 bases in between. This CDR3 region has 14 residues. Germline V gives CDR1 LNHDA, CDR2 SQIVND (reference sequence). This clone turned up a few times. It was with 60 Vbeta and 13 Jbeta primers that the PCR ran. Generated by immunoSEQ multiplex PCR, the TCRdb table keeps only in-frame clones and is missing some. The sample records about 70,000 clones, around two thirds being singletons. The sequence was collected from a human donor in good health. Sequencing was done on a sample of PBMCs. The chain has TRBV19 and TRBJ2-2; perhaps TRBD2 as D (5 bases). CDR3 bases: TGTGCCAGTATGAAAGAGAGGGCCCTCGGGGAGCTGTTTTTT. This codes for CASMKERALGELFF. Full variable domain (rest looked up from reference TRBV19 and TRBJ2-2): DGGITQSPKYLFRKEGQNVTLSCEQNLNHDAMYWYRQDPGQGLRLIYYSQIVNDFQKGDIAEGYSVSREKKESFPLTVTSAQKNPTAFYLCASMKERALGELFFGEGSRLTVL.